A single sample gave rise to the 20 T cell receptor beta chains below, sequenced in a study of beta chain features in type 1 diabetes. What was sequenced were expressed TCRB transcripts, since all of the isolated RNA had been reverse transcribed. TCRdb keeps only in-frame clones here, not all; method: immunoSEQ multiplex PCR. The table lists hundreds of thousands of clones, 11% to 15% of them singletons. No antigens are known for them. Overall study findings and caveats: For Type 1 diabetes patients, all four CD4+ subsets carried TCRB CDR3s that were moderately but significantly shorter.

Sequenced material: naive CD4+ T cells from blood. These receptors all stem from a man between 18 and 29 years old with type 1 diabetes.

The chain has TRBV5-1 and TRBJ2-5; 8 nucleotides agree with TRBD1. CDR1 and CDR2 from the germline V gene are SGHRS and YFSETQ. The ends lost 4 bases at V and 7 bases at J; junction bases unmatched: 12. CDR3 length equals 15 residues. CDR3 DNA sequence: TGCGCCAGCAGCACACGGGACAGGCCCGCAGGGACCCAGTACTTC. This gives the protein CASSTRDRPAGTQYF.

The chain joins TRBV30 to TRBJ1-6; D uncertain. CDR1 is GTSNPN and CDR2 is SVGIG in the germline V gene (reference sequence). The CDR3 consists of 12 residues. V dropped 5 bases and J dropped 2 bases, with 4 bases sitting between them. The CDR3 DNA is TGTGCCTGGGATACCTATAATTCACCCCTCCACTTT. Its protein is CAWDTYNSPLHF.

A note on this clone: This same CDR3 is encoded by further DNA sequences in the sample. V usage is TRBV5-1 and J usage is TRBJ1-2; D gene uncertain. The germline V and J ends were trimmed by 2 bases and 1 base, with 6 bases remaining between them. CDR1 is SGHRS and CDR2 is YFSETQ in the germline V gene. The CDR3 has 13 residues. The CDR3 protein is CASSLEGNYGYTF. In DNA, the CDR3 is TGCGCCAGCAGCTTAGAGGGTAACTATGGCTACACCTTC.

This chain connects TRBV19 to TRBJ2-7, with TRBD2 matching over 7 bases. V was pared by 9 bases and J by 3 bases, with 8 bases of the junction left unmatched. The CDR3 sequence is 13 residues long. Germline V gives CDR1 LNHDA, CDR2 SQIVND (reference sequence). The CDR3 nucleotides are TGTGCCAGCCGCAGCGGGGAGAACTACGAGCAGTACTTC. Translation gives CASRSGENYEQYF.

There are a few counts of this clone. The chain is built from TRBV11-3 and TRBJ2-1, with no clear D. CDR3 length: 17 residues. Germline CDR1 reads SGHNT; CDR2 reads YENEEA. Trimming pared 0 bases from V and 0 bases from J, leaving 12 bases between. DNA for the CDR3: TGTGCCAGCAGCTTAGATTTAGGTGCAGGCTCCTACAATGAGCAGTTCTTC. Its protein product is CASSLDLGAGSYNEQFF.

A few counts support this clone. V and J are TRBV9 and TRBJ2-1, with D hard to call. V was clipped by 2 bases and J by 1 base, with 7 bases between them. Germline CDR1 reads SGDLS; CDR2 reads YYNGEE. The CDR3 loop spans 14 amino acids. The CDR3 region has the DNA TGTGCCAGCAGCGTTCAGAATTCCTACAATGAGCAGTTCTTC. Protein product: CASSVQNSYNEQFF.

This clone turned up a few times. The rearrangement joins TRBV11-2 to TRBJ2-1; 9 nucleotides line up with TRBD2. The V gene's germline CDR1 is SGHAT and CDR2 FQNNGV. The CDR3 length is 15 residues. Trimming cost V 2 bases and J 4 bases; bases outside gene matches: 3. CDR3 in amino acids: CASSLIAGEYNEQFF. As DNA, the CDR3 is TGTGCCAGCAGCTTAATAGCGGGGGAATACAATGAGCAGTTCTTC.

The V and J genes are TRBV6-6 and TRBJ1-5; unclear D gene. The CDR3 loop spans 16 amino acids. V was clipped by 0 bases and J by 1 base, with 10 bases between them. CDR1 MNHNY and CDR2 SVGAGI come from the germline V gene (reference sequence). CDR3 in DNA: TGTGCCAGCAGTTACTCGAAGGCTTCAAGCAATCAGCCCCAGCATTTT. Translated: CASSYSKASSNQPQHF.

This clone has only a few counts. Other DNA sequences in the same sample also yield this CDR3. The genes are TRBV30 and TRBJ2-7; no reliable D call. Germline CDR1 reads GTSNPN; CDR2 reads SVGIG (reference sequence). The V end was cut by 3 bases, the J end by 1 base, with 4 bases between. The CDR3 extends over 11 amino acids. The CDR3 spells CAWSGSYEQYF. The CDR3 nucleotides are TGTGCCTGGAGCGGTTCCTACGAGCAGTACTTC.

In its sample, this clone was seen a few times. The V call is TRBV19, the J call TRBJ2-3; 7 bases are shared with TRBD1. This CDR3 has 15 residues. Germline V gene sequence: CDR1 LNHDA, CDR2 SQIVND (reference sequence). Trimming cost V 2 bases and J 4 bases; bases outside gene matches: 6. DNA for the CDR3: TGTGCCAGTAGTATAAGGGTAGGGGGCGCAGATACGCAGTATTTT. This gives the protein CASSIRVGGADTQYF. The whole variable domain, remainder taken from reference TRBV19 and TRBJ2-3, is DGGITQSPKYLFRKEGQNVTLSCEQNLNHDAMYWYRQDPGQGLRLIYYSQIVNDFQKGDIAEGYSVSREKKESFPLTVTSAQKNPTAFYLCASSIRVGGADTQYFGPGTRLTVL.

The rearrangement joins TRBV11-2 to TRBJ2-5, with 9 bases matching TRBD2. Trimming removed 4 bases from V and 5 bases from J; junction bases left unmatched: 8. Germline assignment: CDR1 SGHAT and CDR2 FQNNGV. This CDR3 is built from 15 residues. In DNA form, the CDR3 reads TGTGCCAGCAGCTCTCCAGCGGGAGGAGGGGAGACCCAGTACTTC. Its translation is CASSSPAGGGETQYF. The entire variable domain, with the rest obtained from reference TRBV11-2 and TRBJ2-5, is as follows: EAGVAQSPRYKIIEKRQSVAFWCNPISGHATLYWYQQILGQGPKLLIQFQNNGVVDDSQLPKDRFSAERLKGVDSTLKIQPAKLEDSAVYLCASSSPAGGGETQYFGPGTRLLVL.

Ten or more counts support this clone. The chain joins TRBV4-3 to TRBJ1-4, with no clear D. The CDR3 contains 14 residues. V was pared by 1 base and J by 8 bases, with 11 bases between. Germline V gene data show CDR1 as LGHNA and CDR2 as YSLEER. The CDR3 sequence: CASSQANIQEKLFF. CDR3 coding DNA: TGCGCCAGCAGCCAAGCGAACATACAAGAAAAACTGTTTTTT.

This clone turned up a few times. The V call is TRBV7-9, the J call TRBJ1-2, with 9 nucleotides matching TRBD1. The CDR3 contains 13 residues. Germline lookup yields CDR1 SEHNR and CDR2 FQNEAQ (reference sequence). V trimming: 4 bases; J trimming: 7 bases; junction bases outside the gene matches: 4. This CDR3 is CASSSGQGFGYTF. Written as DNA, the CDR3 is TGTGCCAGCAGCTCGGGACAGGGCTTTGGCTACACCTTC.

V is TRBV19 and J is TRBJ1-2, with D unclear. Trimming took off 9 bases at V and 4 bases at J, with 18 bases between the two ends. The CDR3 is 14 amino acids. CDR1 is LNHDA, CDR2 SQIVND, per germline (reference sequence). The CDR3 protein is CASIPMDRSYGYTF. CDR3 nucleotides: TGTGCCAGCATTCCAATGGACCGATCCTATGGCTACACCTTC.

With regard to this clone: In this CDR3 the conserved last residue, phenylalanine or tryptophan, is missing, so a read error is likely. Because the CDR3's place on the DNA is in doubt, the DNA is left out and the CDR3 is given as listed by TCRdb. V usage is TRBV7-9 and J usage is TRBJ2-7; TRBD1 is taken as the D call from the table, unchecked against the DNA. Looked up from germline, CDR1 is SEHNR and CDR2 is FQNEAQ (reference sequence). The CDR3 totals 13 residues, both ends included. The CDR3 region is CASSSDRDRGLEA.

This clone was recorded a few times. This sequence joins TRBV25-1 and TRBJ1-2, with TRBD1 matching over 8 bases. The V segment lost 2 bases and the J segment 6 bases; nucleotides outside the gene matches: 14. Germline assignment: CDR1 MGHDK and CDR2 SYGVNS. The CDR3 length is 17 residues. The CDR3 nucleotides are TGTGCCAGCAGTGAACCGGGGCGGACAGGGTTTGGGCATGGCTACACCTTC. This encodes CASSEPGRTGFGHGYTF.

This clone has only a few counts. The V gene is TRBV5-1, the J gene TRBJ1-6, with 9 bases fitting TRBD1. The CDR3 is 15 amino acids. In germline, CDR1 is SGHRS, CDR2 YFSETQ. The V and J ends lost 3 bases and 9 bases, in that order; junction bases with no gene match: 7. The CDR3 loop is CASSWTGQGRSPLHF. The CDR3 DNA reads TGCGCCAGCAGCTGGACGGGACAGGGTCGTTCACCCCTCCACTTT.

CDR3 in amino acids: CASSLRPDTQYF. The CDR3, as DNA: TGTGCCAGCAGTTTAAGACCAGATACGCAGTATTTT. The chain employs TRBV28 and TRBJ2-3, with unresolved D. CDR1 is MDHEN, CDR2 SYDVKM, per germline. Trimming cost V 2 bases and J 4 bases, with 4 bases left between them. This CDR3 comprises 12 residues. The variable domain in full, completed from reference TRBV28 and TRBJ2-3, reads DVKVTQSSRYLVKRTGEKVFLECVQDMDHENMFWYRQDPGLGLRLIYFSYDVKMKEKGDIPEGYSVSREKKERFSLILESASTNQTSMYLCASSLRPDTQYFGPGTRLTVL.

This clone was counted only a few times. The chain recombines TRBV6-1 with TRBJ2-7; the D gene is possibly TRBD2 (5 bases). Per the germline V gene, CDR1 is MNHNS and CDR2 is SASEGT. Trimming pared 6 bases from V and 0 bases from J, leaving 9 bases between. The CDR3 consists of 13 residues. The CDR3 here is CASSRDHSYEQYF. In DNA form, the CDR3 reads TGTGCCAGCAGCCGGGATCACTCCTACGAGCAGTACTTC.

The V gene is TRBV7-2, the J gene TRBJ2-2; D remains unclear. Trimming stripped 1 base from V and 0 bases from J, with 9 bases between. Germline CDR1 is SGHTA and CDR2 is FQGNSA. The CDR3 extends over 16 amino acids. The CDR3 nucleotides are TGTGCCAGCAGCTTAGGCCCTCCCCCGAACACCGGGGAGCTGTTTTTT. Translating gives CASSLGPPPNTGELFF.